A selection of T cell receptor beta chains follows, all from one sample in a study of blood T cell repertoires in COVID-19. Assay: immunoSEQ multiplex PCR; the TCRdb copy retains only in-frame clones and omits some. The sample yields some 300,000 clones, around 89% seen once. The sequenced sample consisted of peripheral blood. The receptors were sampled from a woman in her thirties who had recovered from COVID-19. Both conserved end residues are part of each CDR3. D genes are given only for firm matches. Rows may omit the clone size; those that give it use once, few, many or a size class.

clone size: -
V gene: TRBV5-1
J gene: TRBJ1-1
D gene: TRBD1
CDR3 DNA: TGCGCCAGCAGTTCCCCGGACAGGGGTAAAGCTTTCTTT
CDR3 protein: CASSSPDRGKAFF

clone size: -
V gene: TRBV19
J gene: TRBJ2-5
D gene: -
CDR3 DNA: TGTGCCAGTAGTATAGATCTAGAAGAGACCCAGTACTTC
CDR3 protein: CASSIDLEETQYF

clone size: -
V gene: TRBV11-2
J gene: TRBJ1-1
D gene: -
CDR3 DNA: TGTGCCAGCAGCACAGGGAACACTGAAGCTTTCTTT
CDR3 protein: CASSTGNTEAFF

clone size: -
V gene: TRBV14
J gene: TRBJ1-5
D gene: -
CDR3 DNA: TGTGCCAGCAGCCTCGGCCCAACGGAGACCCAGCATTTT
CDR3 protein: CASSLGPTETQHF

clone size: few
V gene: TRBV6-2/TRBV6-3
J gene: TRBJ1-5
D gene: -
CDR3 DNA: TGTGCCAGCACCCCAGCGGGGGGTTCCCAGCCCCAGCATTTT
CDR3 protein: CASTPAGGSQPQHF

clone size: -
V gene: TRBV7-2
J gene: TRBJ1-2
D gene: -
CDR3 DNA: TGTGCCAGCAGCCCGGGACAAGTCTATGGCTACACCTTC
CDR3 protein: CASSPGQVYGYTF

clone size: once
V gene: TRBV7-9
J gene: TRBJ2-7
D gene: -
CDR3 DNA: TGTGCCAGCAGCCCGGGGTTGCCCTACGAGCAGTACTTC
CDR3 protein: CASSPGLPYEQYF

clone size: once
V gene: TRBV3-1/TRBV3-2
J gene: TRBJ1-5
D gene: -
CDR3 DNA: TGTGCCAGCAGCCAAGACAGGGGTCAGCCCCAGCATTTT
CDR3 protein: CASSQDRGQPQHF

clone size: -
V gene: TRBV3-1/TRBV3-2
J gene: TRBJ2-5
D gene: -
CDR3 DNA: TGTGCCAGCAGCCCGCCACCGGGAATTATGGGGACCCAGTACTTC
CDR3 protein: CASSPPPGIMGTQYF

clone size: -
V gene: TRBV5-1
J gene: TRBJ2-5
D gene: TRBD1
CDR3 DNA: TGCGCCAGCAGCAATAGACAGGGGGTGGCTTATTTCCAAGAGACCCAGTACTTC
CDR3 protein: CASSNRQGVAYFQETQYF

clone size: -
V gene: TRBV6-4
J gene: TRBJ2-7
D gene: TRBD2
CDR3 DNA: TGTGCCAGCATTCGCGGGGGGCATTCCTACGAGCAGTACTTC
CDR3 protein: CASIRGGHSYEQYF

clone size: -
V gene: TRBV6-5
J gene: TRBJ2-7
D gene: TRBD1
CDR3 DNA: TGTGCCAGCAGACTTTCGACAGGGAACGAGCAGTACTTC
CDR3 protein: CASRLSTGNEQYF

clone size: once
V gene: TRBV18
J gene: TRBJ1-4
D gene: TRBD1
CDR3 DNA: TGTGCCAGCTCACCAACCCGACAGGGCCCAACTAATGAAAAACTGTTTTTT
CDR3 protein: CASSPTRQGPTNEKLFF

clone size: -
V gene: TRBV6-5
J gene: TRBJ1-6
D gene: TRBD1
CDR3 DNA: TGTGCCACAACCTTTGGGGCAGGGGGCAATTCACCCCTCCACTTT
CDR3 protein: CATTFGAGGNSPLHF

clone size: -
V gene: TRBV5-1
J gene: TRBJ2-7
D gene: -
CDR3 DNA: TGCGCCAGCAGCTTGACACATACCTACGAGCAGTACTTC
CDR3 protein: CASSLTHTYEQYF

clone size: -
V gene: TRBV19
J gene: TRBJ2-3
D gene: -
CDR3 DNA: TGTGCCAGTAGTGGGGGGATAACAGATACGCAGTATTTT
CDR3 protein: CASSGGITDTQYF

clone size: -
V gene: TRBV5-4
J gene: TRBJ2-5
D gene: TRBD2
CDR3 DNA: TGTGCCAGCAGCCCCGAAGCACTAGCGGGGCCGCGAGAGACCCAGTACTTC
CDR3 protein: CASSPEALAGPRETQYF

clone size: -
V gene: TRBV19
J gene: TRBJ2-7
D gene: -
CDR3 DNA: TGTGCCAAATACCCGGGTAAGTACGAGCAGTACTTC
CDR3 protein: CAKYPGKYEQYF

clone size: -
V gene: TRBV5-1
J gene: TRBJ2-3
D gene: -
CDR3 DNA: TGCGCCAGCAGCGCAGGTGCTACTAGCACAGATACGCAGTATTTT
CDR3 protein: CASSAGATSTDTQYF

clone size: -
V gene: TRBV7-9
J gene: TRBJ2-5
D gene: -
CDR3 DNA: TGTGCCAGCAGCTTAGCGGGCGTAGTGGAGACCCAGTACTTC
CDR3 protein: CASSLAGVVETQYF

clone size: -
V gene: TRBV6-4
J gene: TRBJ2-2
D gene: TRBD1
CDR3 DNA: TGTGCCAGCAGTGACGTATGGACAGGGAACACCGGGGAGCTGTTTTTT
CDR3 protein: CASSDVWTGNTGELFF

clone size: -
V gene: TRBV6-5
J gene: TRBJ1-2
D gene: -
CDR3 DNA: TGTGCCAGCAGGCCCTACGATCCTAACTATGGCTACACCTTC
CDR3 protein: CASRPYDPNYGYTF